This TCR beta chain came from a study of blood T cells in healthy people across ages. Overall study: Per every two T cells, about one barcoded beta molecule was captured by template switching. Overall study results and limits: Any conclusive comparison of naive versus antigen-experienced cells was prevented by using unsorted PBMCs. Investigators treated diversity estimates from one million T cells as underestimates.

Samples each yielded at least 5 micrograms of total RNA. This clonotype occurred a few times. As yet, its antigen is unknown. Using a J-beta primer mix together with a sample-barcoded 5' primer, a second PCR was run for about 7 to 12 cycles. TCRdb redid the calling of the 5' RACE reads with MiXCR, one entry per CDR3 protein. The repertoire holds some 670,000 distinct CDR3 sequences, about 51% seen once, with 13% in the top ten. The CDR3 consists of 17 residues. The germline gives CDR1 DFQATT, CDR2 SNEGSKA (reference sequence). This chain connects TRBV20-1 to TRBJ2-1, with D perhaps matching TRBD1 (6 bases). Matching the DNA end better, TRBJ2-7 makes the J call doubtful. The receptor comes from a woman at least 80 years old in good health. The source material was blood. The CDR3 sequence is CSAQQWRTEFPYNEQYF. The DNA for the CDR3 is TGCAGTGCTCAGCAATGGAGGACAGAATTTCCCTACAATGAGCAGTACTTC.